The rows below give T cell receptor beta chains drawn from one sample of a study of cytomegalovirus exposure and HLA in healthy donors. TCRdb's table, derived via immunoSEQ multiplex PCR, lists solely in-frame clones and lacks some. The sample yields approximately 130,000 clones, 65% to 90% seen once. The sample comprised PBMCs. These receptors were obtained from a girl aged 2 to 9 in good health and CMV-seronegative. CDR3s include the opening cysteine and the closing phenylalanine or tryptophan. D genes are given only for firm matches. Rows give clone size only sometimes, using once, few, many, or a class for an expanded clone.

clone_size	v_call	d_call	j_call	cdr3_nt	cdr3_aa
NA	TRBV19	NA	TRBJ1-1	TGTGCCAGTAAGCTGAACACTGAAGCTTTCTTT	CASKLNTEAFF
NA	TRBV28	NA	TRBJ1-1	TGTGCCAGCAAAGCTCAAAAAGCTTTCTTT	CASKAQKAFF
few	TRBV14	NA	TRBJ1-2	TGTGCCAGCAGCCAAGAAAGGGAGGATAATGGCTACACCTTC	CASSQEREDNGYTF
NA	TRBV15	NA	TRBJ2-4	TGTGCCACCAGTGCAGGGTCAACCAAAAACATTCAGTACTTC	CATSAGSTKNIQYF
NA	TRBV28	TRBD1	TRBJ1-1	TGTGCCAGCAGTTTAGGGACAGGGATGAACACTGAAGCTTTCTTT	CASSLGTGMNTEAFF
NA	TRBV30	TRBD1	TRBJ2-7	TGTGCCTCGCCCGGGACAGGGGGCGACGAGCAGTACTTC	CASPGTGGDEQYF
NA	TRBV4-3	NA	TRBJ2-2	TGCGCCAGCAGCCAATTGCGGAACACCGGGGAGCTGTTTTTT	CASSQLRNTGELFF
NA	TRBV10-3	TRBD1	TRBJ2-1	TGTGCCATCAGTGAGTTACCAGGGGGCTCCTACAATGAGCAGTTCTTC	CAISELPGGSYNEQFF
once	TRBV9	NA	TRBJ1-1	TGTGCCAGCAGCGTAACCGGGTCAGTTGAAGCTTTCTTT	CASSVTGSVEAFF
NA	TRBV19	TRBD1	TRBJ2-2	TGTGCCAGTACAAAAAACAGGGGGCAAGAGGAGCTGTTTTTT	CASTKNRGQEELFF
NA	TRBV10-3	NA	TRBJ2-5	TGTGCCATCAGTGAGTACCGGGACACAAAAGAGACCCAGTACTTC	CAISEYRDTKETQYF
few	TRBV25-1	TRBD2	TRBJ2-1	TGTGCCAGTAGTGAACCTCTAGCGGGGGGCCAAGACAATGAGCAGTTCTTC	CASSEPLAGGQDNEQFF
few	TRBV29-1	TRBD2	TRBJ2-5	TGCAGCGTGGTCGGACTAGCGGGAGTGGGGACCCAGTACTTC	CSVVGLAGVGTQYF
NA	TRBV19	NA	TRBJ2-7	TGTGCCAGTAGTAGCGGGGCGTCCGAGCAGTACTTC	CASSSGASEQYF
NA	TRBV27	TRBD1	TRBJ1-1	TGTGCCAGCAGGGTACAGGGGCGGACTGAAGCTTTCTTT	CASRVQGRTEAFF
once	TRBV2	TRBD2	TRBJ2-3	TGTGCCACAAGGACTAGTGCAGATACGCAGTATTTT	CATRTSADTQYF
few	TRBV6-5	NA	TRBJ1-5	TGTGCCAGCAGTTACGTGGGGACTAGGGAGCCCCAGCATTTT	CASSYVGTREPQHF
NA	TRBV10-1	NA	TRBJ1-2	TGCGCCAGCAGTGGTTGGAGTGAGGAGACCATAGGATATGGCTACACCTTC	CASSGWSEETIGYGYTF
NA	TRBV11-2	NA	TRBJ2-7	TGTGCCAGCAGCTTAGAGAGCTCCTACGAGCAGTACTTC	CASSLESSYEQYF
NA	TRBV27	NA	TRBJ1-2	TGTGCCAGCAGTTCTCTTACAGGGAACTATGGCTACACCTTC	CASSSLTGNYGYTF
NA	TRBV18	NA	TRBJ1-5	TGTGCCAGCTCACGGGGAGAGAATCAGCCCCAGCATTTT	CASSRGENQPQHF
once	TRBV2	TRBD2	TRBJ2-2	TGTGCCAGCAGTCCTGGTTCTAGCGGGAGTGACACCGGGGAGCTGTTTTTT	CASSPGSSGSDTGELFF
NA	TRBV11-2	TRBD1	TRBJ1-1	TGTGCCAGCAGCCAAAGGGGACAGCTGAACACTGAAGCTTTCTTT	CASSQRGQLNTEAFF
NA	TRBV5-1	TRBD1	TRBJ1-1	TGCGCCAGCAGCTTGTATACAGGGGGCTACACTGAAGCTTTCTTT	CASSLYTGGYTEAFF
NA	TRBV5-6	TRBD2	TRBJ2-5	TGTGCCAGCAGCGTGGCGGGGGGCAAAAAGACCCAGTACTTC	CASSVAGGKKTQYF
NA	TRBV27	TRBD1	TRBJ2-7	TGTGCCAGCAGTGTAGGGACAGGGAGAACCTACGAGCAGTACTTC	CASSVGTGRTYEQYF
few	TRBV30	NA	TRBJ1-1	TGTGCCTGGAGTTTGGGGGCTCTTGCTTTCTTT	CAWSLGALAFF
NA	TRBV10-2	TRBD2	TRBJ2-2	TGCGCCAGCAGAGTCGCGGGAGGGTCGGGGGCCGGGGAGCTGTTTTTT	CASRVAGGSGAGELFF
few	TRBV4-1	TRBD1	TRBJ1-1	TGCGCCAGCAGCCAAGAGGGACAGGGATCCACTGAAGCTTTCTTT	CASSQEGQGSTEAFF
NA	TRBV7-8	NA	TRBJ1-6	TGTGCCAGCAGCTTAGCGCCAGGGGCCTCAAATTCACCCCTCCACTTT	CASSLAPGASNSPLHF
NA	TRBV9	TRBD1	TRBJ2-5	TGTGCCAGCAGCCTGGACAGGTCCCACGGGGAGACCCAGTACTTC	CASSLDRSHGETQYF
few	TRBV2	TRBD1	TRBJ1-5	TGTGCCAGCAGTAGGGACAGTTATAGCAATCAGCCCCAGCATTTT	CASSRDSYSNQPQHF
NA	TRBV28	TRBD1	TRBJ1-1	TGTGCCAGCAGTTTAGTCCCCATTGACAGGGGGGAAGCTTTCTTT	CASSLVPIDRGEAFF
NA	TRBV28	TRBD2	TRBJ2-1	TGTGCCAGCATTAGCGGGATTGGAACCAATGAGCAGTTCTTC	CASISGIGTNEQFF
NA	TRBV25-1	NA	TRBJ1-1	TGTGCCAGCAGTGACCCAGTCGACACTGAAGCTTTCTTT	CASSDPVDTEAFF
NA	TRBV23-1	TRBD1	TRBJ2-1	TGCGCCAGCAGTCACCGGGACAGGGTCGGGGACTCAAATGAGCAGTTCTTC	CASSHRDRVGDSNEQFF
NA	TRBV28	TRBD2	TRBJ2-5	TGTGCCAGCAGTGGGGGACTAGCGGGAGCACAAGAGACCCAGTACTTC	CASSGGLAGAQETQYF
NA	TRBV18	TRBD1	TRBJ1-1	TGTGCCAGCTCGGACGGACAGGGGGTTGGCACTGAAGCTTTCTTT	CASSDGQGVGTEAFF
NA	TRBV29-1	NA	TRBJ2-1	TGCAGCGTAAACAGTTACTCCTACAATGAGCAGTTCTTC	CSVNSYSYNEQFF
NA	TRBV30	NA	TRBJ2-7	TGTGCCTGGAGCACGAGACTCGAGCAGTACTTC	CAWSTRLEQYF
NA	TRBV19	TRBD2	TRBJ2-3	TGTGCCAGTAGTATAGAGCTAGCGGGGGGGCACACAGATACGCAGTATTTT	CASSIELAGGHTDTQYF